This section outlines one T cell receptor (beta chain) sequence together with its context. Assay used: immunoSEQ multiplex PCR; TCRdb lists only in-frame clones, some missing. The repertoire consists of roughly 150,000 clones, with less than 85% occurring once and the leading ten covering 10%. The data belong to a study of blood T cell repertoires in COVID-19. About the study: The samples span acute and convalescent COVID-19 from the United States, Italy and Spain. PBMCs, B-cell-depleted T cells, or T cells were the source of the cDNA or gDNA that made up the material.

This CDR3 is 16 amino acids long. Trimming cost V 5 bases and J 2 bases, with 16 bases left between them. Germline lookup yields CDR1 SGHNT and CDR2 YYREEE (reference sequence). This TCR came from a woman at least 80 years old with active or convalescent COVID-19. The sample taken for sequencing was peripheral blood. V usage is TRBV5-4 and J usage is TRBJ2-2, with D perhaps matching TRBD2 (6 bases). Here the CDR3 DNA reads TGTGCCAGCAGTTTGCCGGGAGCCCAAAACACCGGGGAGCTGTTTTTT. This sequence encodes CASSLPGAQNTGELFF.